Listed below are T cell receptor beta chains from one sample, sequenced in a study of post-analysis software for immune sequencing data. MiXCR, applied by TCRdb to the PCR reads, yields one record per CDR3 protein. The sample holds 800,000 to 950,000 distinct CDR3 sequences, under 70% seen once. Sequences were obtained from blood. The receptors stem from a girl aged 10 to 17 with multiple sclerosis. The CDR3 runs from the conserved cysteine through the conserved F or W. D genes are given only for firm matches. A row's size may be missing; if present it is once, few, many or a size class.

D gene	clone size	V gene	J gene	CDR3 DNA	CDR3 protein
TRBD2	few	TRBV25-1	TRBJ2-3	TGTGCCAGCAGTGAAAAGAGACTAGCGGGAGGCGCAGATACGCAGTATTTT	CASSEKRLAGGADTQYF
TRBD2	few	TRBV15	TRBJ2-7	TGTGCCACCAGCTTCGGGACTACACGCGAGCAGTACTTC	CATSFGTTREQYF
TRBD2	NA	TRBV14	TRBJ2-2	TGTGCCAGCAGCCAAGATGTCGGGGGAGGGGTGAACACCGGGGAGCTGTTTTTT	CASSQDVGGGVNTGELFF
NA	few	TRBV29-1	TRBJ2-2	TGCAGCGTTGGTAATAGCGAGCTCACCGGGGAGCTGTTTTTT	CSVGNSELTGELFF
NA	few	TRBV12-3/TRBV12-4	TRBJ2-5	TGTGCCAGCAGTTTACGGAGGACACCAAAAGAGACCCAGTACTTC	CASSLRRTPKETQYF
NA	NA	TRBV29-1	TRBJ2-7	TGCAGCGTTGAAAGGGAGGGGGGCTCCTACGAGCAGTACTTC	CSVEREGGSYEQYF
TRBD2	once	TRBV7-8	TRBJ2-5	TGTGCCAGCAGCCGTCCTGGGACTAGCGGGCGCCTTAAAGAGACCCAGTACTTC	CASSRPGTSGRLKETQYF
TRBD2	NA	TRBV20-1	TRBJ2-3	TGCAGTGCCCTAGCGGGAGGCCACACAGATACGCAGTATTTT	CSALAGGHTDTQYF
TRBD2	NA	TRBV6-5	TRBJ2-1	TGTGCCAGCAGGACTAGCGGGAGGGCCAATGAGCAGTTCTTC	CASRTSGRANEQFF
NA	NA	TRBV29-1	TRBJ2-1	TGCAGCGTTGATAGTAGGGTGGTACCCTACAATGAGCAGTTCTTC	CSVDSRVVPYNEQFF
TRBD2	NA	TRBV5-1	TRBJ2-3	TGCGCCAGCAGCCCTACGCTAGCGGGAGATGGCGGCACAGATATGCAGTATTTT	CASSPTLAGDGGTDMQYF
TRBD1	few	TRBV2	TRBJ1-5	TGTGCCAGCAGTGAAGCGGACAGGGCTCAGCCCCAGCATTTT	CASSEADRAQPQHF
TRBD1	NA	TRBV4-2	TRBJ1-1	TGTGCCAGCAGCCCCCAAGGACAGGGCCCCATGAACACTGAAGCTTTCTTT	CASSPQGQGPMNTEAFF
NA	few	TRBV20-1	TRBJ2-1	TGCAGTGCTAGAGATCTAGAATTGGGGGGCTACAATGAGCAGTTCTTC	CSARDLELGGYNEQFF